Below are 11 T cell receptor beta chains sequenced from a single sample in a study of blood T cells in healthy people across ages. Next came a second PCR, run for roughly 6 to 11 cycles, which used a sample-barcoded 5' primer along with a J-beta primer mix. MiXCR was run by TCRdb on the 5' RACE reads, yielding one entry per CDR3 protein. The sample carries more than 700,000 distinct CDR3 sequences, around 45% recorded once. The sequenced material came from blood. The receptor source for this set is a man aged 80 or over in good health.

V is TRBV5-1 and J is TRBJ2-3; a possible D gene is TRBD2 (5 bases). In germline, CDR1 is SGHRS, CDR2 YFSETQ. Trimming removed 0 bases at V and 7 bases at J, with 12 bases between. The CDR3 sequence is 14 residues long. CDR3 loop: CASSLAPAANTQYF. CDR3 sequence (DNA): TGCGCCAGCAGCTTGGCCCCAGCGGCAAATACGCAGTATTTT.

Concerning this clonotype itself: One end of the junction varies from germline; a read error may be responsible. This chain links TRBV7-2 with TRBJ1-4, with D possibly being TRBD1 (6 bases). Per germline, CDR1 SGHTA and CDR2 FQGNSA. This CDR3 region has 16 residues. The CDR3 coding sequence is TGTGCCAGCAGCTTACGCGGGGGCCCCTGGACGGAAAAACCGTTTTTT. Its translation: CASSLRGGPWTEKPFF.

The chain uses TRBV10-3 and TRBJ2-2; tentative D call: TRBD2 (6 bases). Germline assignment: CDR1 ENHRY and CDR2 SYGVKD. The CDR3 has 14 residues. V was trimmed by 7 bases and J by 2 bases, leaving 11 bases between them. CDR3 loop: CAITRDSNTGELFF. The CDR3 coding sequence is TGTGCCATCACCAGGGACTCCAACACCGGGGAGCTGTTTTTT.

V usage is TRBV24-1 and J usage is TRBJ1-2; no reliable D call. Germline CDR1 KGHDR, CDR2 SFDVKD. This CDR3 region has 16 residues. V was trimmed by 3 bases and J by 0 bases, leaving 13 bases between them. The CDR3 coding sequence is TGTGCCACCAGTGATGCCACCAGCGGAGCTAACTATGGCTACACCTTC. Amino acid sequence: CATSDATSGANYGYTF.

V gene TRBV25-1 combines with J gene TRBJ2-7; D not certain. CDR1 is MGHDK and CDR2 is SYGVNS in the germline V gene. The CDR3 is 14 amino acids. Trimming stripped 1 base from V and 0 bases from J, with 7 bases between. The CDR3 sequence is CASSESGYSYEQYF. CDR3 nucleotide sequence: TGTGCCAGCAGTGAATCCGGCTACTCCTACGAGCAGTACTTC.

This chain links TRBV4-3 with TRBJ2-1; perhaps TRBD2 as D (6 bases). CDR3 length: 18 residues. The germline CDR1 and CDR2 sequences are LGHNA and YSLEER. The ends were cut back, 0 bases at V and 0 bases at J, with 15 bases in the middle. The CDR3 DNA follows: TGCGCCAGCAGCCAAGAACAGGCCGCGGGGAGCTCCTACAATGAGCAGTTCTTC. Protein sequence: CASSQEQAAGSSYNEQFF.

The J gene is TRBJ2-3, the V gene TRBV5-6, with 14 bases that match TRBD2. Germline V CDR1 and CDR2: SGHDT, YYEEEE. CDR3 length: 18 amino acids. V gave up 7 bases and J gave up 2 bases; unmatched junction bases: 12. CDR3 in DNA: TGTGCCAGCGGCGGGACTAGCGGGAGTTCTCGTTACACAGATACGCAGTATTTT. It codes for CASGGTSGSSRYTDTQYF.

V gene TRBV7-9 combines with J gene TRBJ2-5; 8 positions agree with TRBD1. This CDR3 has 16 amino acids. V lost 1 base and J lost 11; bases outside the gene matches: 15. In germline, CDR1 is SEHNR, CDR2 FQNEAQ (reference sequence). In DNA, the CDR3 is TGTGCCAGCAGCTTAGGTTTCGGACAGGGCATCGAAGAGCAGTACTTC. This sequence encodes CASSLGFGQGIEEQYF.

The gene calls are TRBV9 and TRBJ2-1, with 9 bases fitting TRBD1. V shed 0 bases and J 12 bases; nucleotides not matched to a gene: 16. This CDR3 has 17 residues. CDR1 is SGDLS and CDR2 is YYNGEE in the germline V gene. In DNA, the CDR3 is TGTGCCAGCAGCGTAGTAGACTCGGGACAGGGAATCCTTGGGCAGTTCTTC. Its translation: CASSVVDSGQGILGQFF.

The chain's CDR3 is CASSPTGGLYQETQYF. The DNA for the CDR3 is TGTGCCAGCAGCCCCACAGGGGGCCTGTACCAAGAGACCCAGTACTTC. V and J are TRBV11-1 and TRBJ2-5; 9 bases match TRBD1. With 5 bases clipped from V and 0 bases from J, the junction kept 7 bases outside the gene matches. The CDR3 has 16 residues. Germline V lookup: CDR1 SGHAT, CDR2 FQDESV (reference sequence). Variable domain in full (rest from reference TRBV11-1 and TRBJ2-5): EAEVAQSPRYKITEKSQAVAFWCDPISGHATLYWYRQILGQGPELLVQFQDESVVDDSQLPKDRFSAERLKGVDSTLKIQPAELGDSAMYLCASSPTGGLYQETQYFGPGTRLLVL.

The CDR3 DNA is TGCGCCAGCAGGGTTGCCGCGGGAGGTTGGGGGAATGAGCAGTTCTTC. Amino acids: CASRVAAGGWGNEQFF. The rearrangement links TRBV10-2 to TRBJ2-1; 8 bases are a match to TRBD2. This CDR3 spans 16 amino acids. Looked up from germline, CDR1 is WSHSY and CDR2 is SAAADI. Losses at the gene ends were 6 bases for V and 7 bases for J; bases not matched to a gene: 14.